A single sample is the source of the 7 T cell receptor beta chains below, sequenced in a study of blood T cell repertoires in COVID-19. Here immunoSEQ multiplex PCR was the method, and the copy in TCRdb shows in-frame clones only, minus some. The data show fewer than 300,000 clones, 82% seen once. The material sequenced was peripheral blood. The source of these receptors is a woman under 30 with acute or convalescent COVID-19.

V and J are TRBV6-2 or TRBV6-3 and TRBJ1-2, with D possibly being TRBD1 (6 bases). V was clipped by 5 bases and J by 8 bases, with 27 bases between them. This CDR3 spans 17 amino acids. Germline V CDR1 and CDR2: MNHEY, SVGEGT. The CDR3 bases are TGTGCCAGCAGTGACAGGACAGAGGCTCCTCTTAGAAGGGGCTACACCTTC. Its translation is CASSDRTEAPLRRGYTF.

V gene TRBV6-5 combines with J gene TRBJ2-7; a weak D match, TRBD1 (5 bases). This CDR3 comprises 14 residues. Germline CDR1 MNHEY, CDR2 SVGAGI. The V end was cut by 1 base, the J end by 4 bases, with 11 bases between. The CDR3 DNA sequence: TGTGCCAGCAGTTACTTACCTGGGGCGTACGAGCAGTACTTC. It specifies CASSYLPGAYEQYF.

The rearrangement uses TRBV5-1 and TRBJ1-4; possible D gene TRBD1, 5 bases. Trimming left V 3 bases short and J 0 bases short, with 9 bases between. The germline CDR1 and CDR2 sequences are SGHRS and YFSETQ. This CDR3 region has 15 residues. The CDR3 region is CASSSVQATNEKLFF. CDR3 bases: TGCGCCAGCAGCTCCGTACAGGCAACTAATGAAAAACTGTTTTTT.

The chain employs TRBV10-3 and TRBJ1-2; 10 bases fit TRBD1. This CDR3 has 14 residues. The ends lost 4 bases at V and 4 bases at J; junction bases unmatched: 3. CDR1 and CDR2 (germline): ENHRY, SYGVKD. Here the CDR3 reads CAISAGTGVYGYTF. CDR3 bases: TGTGCCATCAGTGCCGGGACAGGGGTCTATGGCTACACCTTC.

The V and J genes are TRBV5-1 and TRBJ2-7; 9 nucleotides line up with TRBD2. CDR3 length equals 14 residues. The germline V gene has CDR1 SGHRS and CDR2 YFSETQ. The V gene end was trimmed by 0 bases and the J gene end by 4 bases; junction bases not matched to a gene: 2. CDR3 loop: CASSLGGREYEQYF. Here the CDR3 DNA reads TGCGCCAGCAGCTTGGGCGGGAGGGAGTACGAGCAGTACTTC. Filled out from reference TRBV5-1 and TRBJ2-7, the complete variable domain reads KAGVTQTPRYLIKTRGQQVTLSCSPISGHRSVSWYQQTPGQGLQFLFEYFSETQRNKGNFPGRFSGRQFSNSRSEMNVSTLELGDSALYLCASSLGGREYEQYFGPGTRLTVT.

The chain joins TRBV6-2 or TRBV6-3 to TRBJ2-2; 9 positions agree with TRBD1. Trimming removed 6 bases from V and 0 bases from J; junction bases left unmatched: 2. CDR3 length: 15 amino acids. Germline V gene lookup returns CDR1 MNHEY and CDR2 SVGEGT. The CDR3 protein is CASSRQGANTGELFF. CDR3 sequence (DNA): TGTGCCAGCAGCAGACAGGGGGCGAACACCGGGGAGCTGTTTTTT.

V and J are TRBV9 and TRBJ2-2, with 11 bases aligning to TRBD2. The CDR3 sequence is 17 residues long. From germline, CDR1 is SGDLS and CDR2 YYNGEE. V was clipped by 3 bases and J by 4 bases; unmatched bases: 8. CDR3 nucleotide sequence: TGTGCCAGCAGCGCTAGTGCCGGGACTAGCGGCACCGGGGAGCTGTTTTTT. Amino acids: CASSASAGTSGTGELFF. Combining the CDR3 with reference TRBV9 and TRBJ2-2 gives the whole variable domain DSGVTQTPKHLITATGQRVTLRCSPRSGDLSVYWYQQSLDQGLQFLIQYYNGEERAKGNILERFSAQQFPDLHSELNLSSLELGDSALYFCASSASAGTSGTGELFFGEGSRLTVL.